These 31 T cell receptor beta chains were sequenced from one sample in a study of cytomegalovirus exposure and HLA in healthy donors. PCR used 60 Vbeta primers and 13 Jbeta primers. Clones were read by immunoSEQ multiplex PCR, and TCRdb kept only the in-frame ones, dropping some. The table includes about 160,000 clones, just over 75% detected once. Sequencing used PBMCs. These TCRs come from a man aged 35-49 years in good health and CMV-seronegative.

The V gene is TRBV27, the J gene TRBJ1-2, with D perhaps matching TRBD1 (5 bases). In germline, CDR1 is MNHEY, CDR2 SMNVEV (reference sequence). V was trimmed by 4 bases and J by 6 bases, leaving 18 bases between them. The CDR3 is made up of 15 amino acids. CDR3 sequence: CASSSYTGGIDGYTF. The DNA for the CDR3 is TGTGCCAGCAGTTCGTACACTGGGGGGATTGATGGCTACACCTTC.

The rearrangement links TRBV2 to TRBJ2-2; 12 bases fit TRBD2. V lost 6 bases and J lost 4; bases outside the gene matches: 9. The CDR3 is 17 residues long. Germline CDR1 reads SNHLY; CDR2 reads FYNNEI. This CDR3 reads CASRTTSGSFFTGELFF. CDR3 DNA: TGTGCCAGCAGAACGACTAGCGGGAGTTTCTTCACCGGGGAGCTGTTTTTT.

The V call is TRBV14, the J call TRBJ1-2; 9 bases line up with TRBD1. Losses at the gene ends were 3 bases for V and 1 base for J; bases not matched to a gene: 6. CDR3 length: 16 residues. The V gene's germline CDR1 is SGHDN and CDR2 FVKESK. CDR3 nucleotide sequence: TGTGCCAGCAGCCAGTTGGACAGGGGAAGTAACTATGGCTACACCTTC. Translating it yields CASSQLDRGSNYGYTF.

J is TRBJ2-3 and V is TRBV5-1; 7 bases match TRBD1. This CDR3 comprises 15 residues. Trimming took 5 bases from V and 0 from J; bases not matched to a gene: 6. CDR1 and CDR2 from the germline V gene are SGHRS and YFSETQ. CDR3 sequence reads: CASRPPGQSTDTQYF. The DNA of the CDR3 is TGCGCCAGCAGGCCACCGGGACAGAGCACAGATACGCAGTATTTT.

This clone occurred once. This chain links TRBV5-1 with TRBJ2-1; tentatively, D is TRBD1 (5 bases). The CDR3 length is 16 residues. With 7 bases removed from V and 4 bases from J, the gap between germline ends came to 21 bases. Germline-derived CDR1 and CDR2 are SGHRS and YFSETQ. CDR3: CASSNPLPDKYNEQFF. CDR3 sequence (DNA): TGCGCCAGCTCTAACCCGTTGCCGGACAAATACAATGAGCAGTTCTTC.

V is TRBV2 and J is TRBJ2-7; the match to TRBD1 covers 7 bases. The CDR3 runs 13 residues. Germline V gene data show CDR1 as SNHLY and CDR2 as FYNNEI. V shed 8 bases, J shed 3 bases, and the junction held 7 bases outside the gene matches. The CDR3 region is CASGRDRIYEQYF. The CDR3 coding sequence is TGTGCCAGCGGCCGGGACAGAATCTACGAGCAGTACTTC. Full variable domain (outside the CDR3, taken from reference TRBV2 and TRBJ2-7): EPEVTQTPSHQVTQMGQEVILRCVPISNHLYFYWYRQILGQKVEFLVSFYNNEISEKSEIFDDQFSVERPDGSNFTLKIRSTKLEDSAMYFCASGRDRIYEQYFGPGTRLTVT.

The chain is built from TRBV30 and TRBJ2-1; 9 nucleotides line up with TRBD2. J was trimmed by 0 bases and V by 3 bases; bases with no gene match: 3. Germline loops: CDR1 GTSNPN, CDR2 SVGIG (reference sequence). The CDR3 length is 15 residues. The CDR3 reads CAWREREASYNEQFF. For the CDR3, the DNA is TGTGCCTGGAGGGAGCGGGAGGCCTCCTACAATGAGCAGTTCTTC.

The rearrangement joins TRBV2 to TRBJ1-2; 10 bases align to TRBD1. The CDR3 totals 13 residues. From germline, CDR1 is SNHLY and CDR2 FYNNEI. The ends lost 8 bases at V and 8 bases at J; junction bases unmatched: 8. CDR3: CASRDRGPLGYTF. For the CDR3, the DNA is TGTGCCAGCCGCGACAGGGGGCCTTTGGGCTACACCTTC.

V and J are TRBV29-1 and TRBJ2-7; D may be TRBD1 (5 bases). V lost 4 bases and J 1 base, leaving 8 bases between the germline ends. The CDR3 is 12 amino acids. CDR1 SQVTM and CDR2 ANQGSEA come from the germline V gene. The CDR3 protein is CSVVDRSYEQYV. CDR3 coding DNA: TGCAGCGTTGTTGACAGATCCTACGAGCAGTACGTC.

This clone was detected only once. The CDR3 DNA reads as TGTGCCAGCAGCGTTGACAGGCCGGGGGAGCAGTACTTC. As protein: CASSVDRPGEQYF. The genes are TRBV7-3 and TRBJ2-7; possible D gene TRBD1, 6 bases. The germline V gene encodes CDR1 SGHTA and CDR2 FQGTGA. The CDR3 sequence is 13 residues long. The V and J ends lost 5 bases and 7 bases respectively, with 15 bases between them.

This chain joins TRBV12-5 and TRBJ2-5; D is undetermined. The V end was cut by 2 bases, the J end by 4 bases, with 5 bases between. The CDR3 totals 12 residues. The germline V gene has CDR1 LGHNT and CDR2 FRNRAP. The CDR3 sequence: CASGLLGETQYF. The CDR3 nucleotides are TGTGCTAGTGGTTTGCTCGGAGAGACCCAGTACTTC.

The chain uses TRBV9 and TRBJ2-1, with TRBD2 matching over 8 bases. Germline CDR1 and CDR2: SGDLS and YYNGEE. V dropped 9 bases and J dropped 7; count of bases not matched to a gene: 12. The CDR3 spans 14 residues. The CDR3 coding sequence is TGTGCCACCTCCCCGAGCGGGAGCCAAAATGAGCAGTTCTTC. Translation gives CATSPSGSQNEQFF.

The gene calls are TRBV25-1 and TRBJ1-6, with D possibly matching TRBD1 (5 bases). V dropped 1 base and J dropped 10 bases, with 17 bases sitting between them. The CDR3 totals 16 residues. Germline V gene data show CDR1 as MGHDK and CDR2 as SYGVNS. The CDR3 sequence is CASSESRRGAGSPLHF. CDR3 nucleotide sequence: TGTGCCAGCAGTGAATCCAGGCGGGGCGCGGGGTCACCCCTCCACTTT.

The CDR3 sequence: CASSFPGIGYTF. For the CDR3, the DNA is TGTGCCAGCAGCTTTCCCGGGATTGGCTACACCTTC. V and J are TRBV7-9 and TRBJ1-2; D unresolved. The CDR3 length is 12 residues. The V and J ends lost 3 bases and 7 bases respectively, with 9 bases between them. CDR1 is SEHNR, CDR2 FQNEAQ, per germline (reference sequence).

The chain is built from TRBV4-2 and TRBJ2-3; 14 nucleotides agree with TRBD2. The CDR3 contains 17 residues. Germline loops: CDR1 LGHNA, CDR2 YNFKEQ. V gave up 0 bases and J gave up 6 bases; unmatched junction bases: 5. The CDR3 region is CASSQDSGTSGGDTQYF. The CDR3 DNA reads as TGTGCCAGCAGCCAAGACTCGGGGACTAGCGGGGGCGATACGCAGTATTTT.

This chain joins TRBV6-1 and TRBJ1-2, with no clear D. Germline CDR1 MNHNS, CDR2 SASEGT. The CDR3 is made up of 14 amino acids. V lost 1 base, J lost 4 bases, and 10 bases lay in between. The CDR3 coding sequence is TGTGCCAGCAGTGAAGTTGCGGGAGGCTATGGCTACACCTTC. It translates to CASSEVAGGYGYTF.

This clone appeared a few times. This CDR3 is CASSRSGLAGGYTDTQYF. In nucleotides, the CDR3 is TGTGCCAGCAGTCGTTCCGGCCTAGCGGGAGGTTATACAGATACGCAGTATTTT. The rearrangement links TRBV2 to TRBJ2-3; TRBD2 agrees at 11 bases. From germline, CDR1 is SNHLY and CDR2 FYNNEI. With 5 bases clipped from V and 3 bases from J, the junction kept 13 bases outside the gene matches. The CDR3 sequence is 18 residues long.

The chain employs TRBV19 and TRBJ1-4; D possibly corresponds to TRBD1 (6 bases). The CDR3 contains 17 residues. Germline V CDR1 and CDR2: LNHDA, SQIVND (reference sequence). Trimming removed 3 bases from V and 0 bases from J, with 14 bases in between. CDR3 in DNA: TGTGCCAGTAGTATTCGACAGGACTCTACAACTAATGAAAAACTGTTTTTT. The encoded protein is CASSIRQDSTTNEKLFF.

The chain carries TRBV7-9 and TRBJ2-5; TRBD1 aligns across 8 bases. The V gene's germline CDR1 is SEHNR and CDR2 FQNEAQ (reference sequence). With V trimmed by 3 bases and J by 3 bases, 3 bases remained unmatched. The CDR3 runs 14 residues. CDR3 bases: TGTGCCAGCAGCTTTGCGACAGGGGAAGAGACCCAGTACTTC. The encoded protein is CASSFATGEETQYF.

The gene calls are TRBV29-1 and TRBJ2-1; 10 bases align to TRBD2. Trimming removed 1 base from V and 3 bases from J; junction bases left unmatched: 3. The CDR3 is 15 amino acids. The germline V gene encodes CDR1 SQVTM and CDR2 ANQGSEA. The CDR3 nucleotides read TGCAGCGTTGAAGGGACTAGCGGATTCTACAATGAGCAGTTCTTC. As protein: CSVEGTSGFYNEQFF.

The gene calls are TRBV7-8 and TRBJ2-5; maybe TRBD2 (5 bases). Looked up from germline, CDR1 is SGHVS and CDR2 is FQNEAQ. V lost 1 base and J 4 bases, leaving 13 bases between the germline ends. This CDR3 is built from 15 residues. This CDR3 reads CASSLVARVVETQYF. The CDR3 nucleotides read TGTGCCAGCAGCTTAGTGGCGAGGGTAGTAGAGACCCAGTACTTC.

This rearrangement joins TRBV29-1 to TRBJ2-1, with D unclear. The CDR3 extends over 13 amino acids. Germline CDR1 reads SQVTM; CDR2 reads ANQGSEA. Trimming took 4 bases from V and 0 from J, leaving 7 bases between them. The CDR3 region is CSVGLFSYNEQFF. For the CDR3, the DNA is TGCAGCGTTGGACTCTTCTCCTACAATGAGCAGTTCTTC.

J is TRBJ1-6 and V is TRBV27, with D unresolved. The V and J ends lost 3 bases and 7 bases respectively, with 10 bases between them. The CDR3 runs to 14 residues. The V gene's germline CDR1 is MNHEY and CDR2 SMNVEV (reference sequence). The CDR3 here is CASSFGPSNSPLHF. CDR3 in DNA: TGTGCCAGCAGTTTTGGGCCCAGCAATTCACCCCTCCACTTT.

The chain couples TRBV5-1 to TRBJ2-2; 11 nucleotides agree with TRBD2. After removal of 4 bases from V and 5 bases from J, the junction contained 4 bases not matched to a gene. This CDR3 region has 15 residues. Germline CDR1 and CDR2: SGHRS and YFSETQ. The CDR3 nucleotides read TGCGCCAGCAGCCTGACTAGCGGGAAAACCGGGGAGCTGTTTTTT. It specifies CASSLTSGKTGELFF. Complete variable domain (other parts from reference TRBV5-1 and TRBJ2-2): KAGVTQTPRYLIKTRGQQVTLSCSPISGHRSVSWYQQTPGQGLQFLFEYFSETQRNKGNFPGRFSGRQFSNSRSEMNVSTLELGDSALYLCASSLTSGKTGELFFGEGSRLTVL.

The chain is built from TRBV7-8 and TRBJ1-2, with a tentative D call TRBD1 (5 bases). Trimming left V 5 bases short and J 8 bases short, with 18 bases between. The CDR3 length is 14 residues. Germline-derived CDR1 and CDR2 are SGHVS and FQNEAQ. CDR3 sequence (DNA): TGTGCCAGCAGCCCGCTTATAGGGGCACGCGGCTACACCTTC. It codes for CASSPLIGARGYTF.

The CDR3 DNA is TGCGCCAGCAGCCAAGCGGAACTAAAGGAGACCCAGTACTTC. As protein: CASSQAELKETQYF. The rearrangement joins TRBV4-1 to TRBJ2-5; D is uncertain. V lost 1 base and J lost 5, with 11 bases in between. Germline V gene data show CDR1 as MGHRA and CDR2 as YSYEKL. The CDR3 runs 14 residues.

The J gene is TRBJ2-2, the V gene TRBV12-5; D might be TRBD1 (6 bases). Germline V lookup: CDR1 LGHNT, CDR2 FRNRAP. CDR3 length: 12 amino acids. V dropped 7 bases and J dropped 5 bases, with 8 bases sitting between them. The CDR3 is CASARGTGELFF. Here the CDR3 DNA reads TGTGCTAGTGCCAGGGGAACCGGGGAGCTGTTTTTT.

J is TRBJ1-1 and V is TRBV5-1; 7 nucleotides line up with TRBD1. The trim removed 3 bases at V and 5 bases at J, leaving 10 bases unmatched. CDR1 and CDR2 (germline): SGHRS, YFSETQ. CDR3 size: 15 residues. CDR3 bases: TGCGCCAGCAGCTCCACGCAGGGGGGTGGGACTGAAGCTTTCTTT. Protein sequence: CASSSTQGGGTEAFF.

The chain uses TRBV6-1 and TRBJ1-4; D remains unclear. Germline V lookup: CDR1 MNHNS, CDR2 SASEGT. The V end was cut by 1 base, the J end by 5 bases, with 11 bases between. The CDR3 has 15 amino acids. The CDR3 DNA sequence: TGTGCCAGCAGTGAAGGGTGGTGGGCAAATGAAAAACTGTTTTTT. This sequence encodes CASSEGWWANEKLFF.

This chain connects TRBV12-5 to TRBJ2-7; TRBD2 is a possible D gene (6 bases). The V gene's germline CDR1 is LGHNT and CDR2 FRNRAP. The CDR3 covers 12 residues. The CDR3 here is CPEGPSAYEQYV. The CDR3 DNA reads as TGTCCCGAGGGGCCTAGCGCCTACGAGCAGTACGTC.

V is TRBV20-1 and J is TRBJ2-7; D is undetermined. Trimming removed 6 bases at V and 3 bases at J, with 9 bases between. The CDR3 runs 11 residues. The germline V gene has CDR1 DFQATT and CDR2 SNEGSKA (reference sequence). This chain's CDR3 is CSARLNYEQYF. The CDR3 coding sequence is TGCAGTGCCAGACTTAACTACGAGCAGTACTTC.